These 30 T cell receptor beta chains share one sample of origin, sequenced in a study of neurological immune-mediated disorders. TCRdb ran MiXCR on the 5' RACE reads and lists one entry per CDR3 protein. Here the sample spans about 15,000 distinct CDR3 sequences, 3% to 4.5% being singletons. Sequenced material: CD8+ T cells from blood. The receptor set was obtained from a woman in her thirties or forties in good health.

This clonotype showed up just a few times. This chain uses TRBV6-4 with TRBJ2-1, with D maybe TRBD2 (6 bases). The V end lost 0 bases, the J end lost 0 bases, and 9 bases lay between the germline ends. This CDR3 region has 16 residues. The germline V gene encodes CDR1 MRHNA and CDR2 SNTAGT. The CDR3, as DNA: TGTGCCAGCAGTGACTCGGCGGAGGGCTCCTACAATGAGCAGTTCTTC. Its protein is CASSDSAEGSYNEQFF.

This clonotype was seen many times. The chain uses TRBV5-1 and TRBJ2-2; no reliable D call. With 4 bases removed from V and 5 bases from J, the gap between germline ends came to 6 bases. Germline-derived CDR1 and CDR2 are SGHRS and YFSETQ. The length of the CDR3 is 12 residues. CDR3 bases: TGCGCCAGCAGCCCGGAAACCGGGGAGCTGTTTTTT. Its translation is CASSPETGELFF.

In its sample, this clonotype is medium-sized. The V and J genes are TRBV9 and TRBJ2-1; D not resolved. The CDR3 has 12 amino acids. Trimming took 1 base from V and 13 from J, leaving 12 bases between them. Looked up from germline, CDR1 is SGDLS and CDR2 is YYNGEE. The CDR3 loop is CASSVHGSRQFF. The CDR3 DNA sequence: TGTGCCAGCAGCGTACATGGTAGCCGCCAGTTCTTC.

This clonotype was seen repeatedly, ten times or more. The chain links TRBV2 to TRBJ1-1, with D unresolved. The V gene's germline CDR1 is SNHLY and CDR2 FYNNEI. Between the trimmed V and J ends, which lost 2 bases and 3 bases, there was a span of 7 bases. This CDR3 spans 13 amino acids. The CDR3 DNA sequence: TGTGCCAGCAGTGAACGGGATTACACTGAAGCTTTCTTT. As protein: CASSERDYTEAFF.

This clonotype was counted many times. V and J are TRBV27 and TRBJ1-2; D gene unclear. Germline V gene data show CDR1 as MNHEY and CDR2 as SMNVEV (reference sequence). The CDR3 loop spans 14 amino acids. Trimming pared 3 bases from V and 0 bases from J, leaving 8 bases between. CDR3 in DNA: TGTGCCAGCAGTTTGAAGGGCACTAACTATGGCTACACCTTC. Its protein product is CASSLKGTNYGYTF.

Many counts were recorded for this clonotype. This chain links TRBV27 with TRBJ1-6; tentatively, D is TRBD1 (5 bases). V was clipped by 2 bases and J by 7 bases, with 12 bases between them. The CDR3 consists of 15 residues. Germline values: CDR1 MNHEY, CDR2 SMNVEV (reference sequence). CDR3 protein: CASSLGRDGNSPLHF. The CDR3 region has the DNA TGTGCCAGCAGTTTAGGCAGGGATGGCAATTCACCCCTCCACTTT.

This clonotype was seen repeatedly, ten times or more. The V gene is TRBV28, the J gene TRBJ2-7; 12 nucleotides match TRBD1. Germline V gene data show CDR1 as MDHEN and CDR2 as SYDVKM. V lost 4 bases and J lost 7; bases outside the gene matches: 11. The CDR3 has 16 amino acids. CDR3 sequence: CASSSPGQGAVEEQYF. CDR3 nucleotide sequence: TGTGCCAGCAGTTCACCGGGACAGGGGGCCGTTGAGGAGCAGTACTTC.

Many counts were recorded for this clonotype. The V call is TRBV28, the J call TRBJ2-7; perhaps TRBD1 as D (6 bases). V lost 3 bases, J lost 5 bases, and 14 bases lay in between. The germline CDR1 and CDR2 sequences are MDHEN and SYDVKM. The CDR3 contains 14 residues. CDR3 nucleotide sequence: TGTGCCAGCAGTTTGGAGGCAGGGGCGGACGAGCAGTACTTC. This encodes CASSLEAGADEQYF.

The table lists this clonotype with many counts. The rearrangement links TRBV5-5 to TRBJ2-7; D not resolved. Deletions cut 2 bases from V and 2 bases from J, with 8 bases between. The CDR3 runs to 13 residues. The germline V gene has CDR1 SGHKS and CDR2 YYEKEE (reference sequence). The CDR3 is CASSLLEAYEQYF. CDR3 sequence (DNA): TGTGCCAGCAGCTTATTAGAAGCCTACGAGCAGTACTTC. Together with reference TRBV5-5 and TRBJ2-7, the CDR3 gives the full variable domain: DAGVTQSPTHLIKTRGQQVTLRCSPISGHKSVSWYQQVLGQGPQFIFQYYEKEERGRGNFPDRFSARQFPNYSSELNVNALLLGDSALYLCASSLLEAYEQYFGPGTRLTVT.

This clonotype was detected many times. This chain links TRBV7-9 with TRBJ2-2; D remains unclear. Trimming removed 5 bases from V and 10 bases from J, with 5 bases in between. Germline loops: CDR1 SEHNR, CDR2 FQNEAQ (reference sequence). This CDR3 comprises 10 residues. Written as DNA, the CDR3 is TGTGCCAGCAGCCTCGTGGAGCTGTTTTTT. Translating gives CASSLVELFF. Combining the CDR3 with reference TRBV7-9 and TRBJ2-2 gives the whole variable domain DTGVSQNPRHKITKRGQNVTFRCDPISEHNRLYWYRQTLGQGPEFLTYFQNEAQLEKSRLLSDRFSAERPKGSFSTLEIQRTEQGDSAMYLCASSLVELFFGEGSRLTVL.

This clonotype came up many times. The rearrangement uses TRBV28 and TRBJ2-2; a weak D match, TRBD1 (6 bases). The V gene's germline CDR1 is MDHEN and CDR2 SYDVKM. V was pared by 5 bases and J by 4 bases, with 11 bases between. The CDR3 covers 14 residues. The chain's CDR3 is CASSGTSGTGELFF. The CDR3 DNA follows: TGTGCCAGCAGTGGGACATCCGGCACCGGGGAGCTGTTTTTT.

This clonotype was found many times. The genes are TRBV27 and TRBJ2-7, with a weak D call TRBD2 (6 bases). Germline-derived CDR1 and CDR2 are MNHEY and SMNVEV (reference sequence). Trimming removed 4 bases at V and 3 bases at J, with 13 bases between. The CDR3 spans 14 residues. CDR3 sequence: CASSSTGELYEQYF. In DNA, the CDR3 is TGTGCCAGCAGTTCCACGGGAGAACTCTACGAGCAGTACTTC.

V is TRBV7-6 and J is TRBJ1-5, with D possibly being TRBD1 (6 bases). The germline V gene encodes CDR1 SGHVS and CDR2 FNYEAQ. V shed 2 bases and J shed 1 base, with 12 bases lying between them. The length of the CDR3 is 16 residues. The CDR3 spells CASSLNDRFSNQPQHF. The CDR3 coding sequence is TGTGCCAGCAGCTTAAACGACAGGTTCAGCAATCAGCCCCAGCATTTT.

This clonotype was observed many times. This chain joins TRBV28 and TRBJ2-7, with TRBD2 matching 9 bases. Looked up from germline, CDR1 is MDHEN and CDR2 is SYDVKM. The V gene end was trimmed by 2 bases and the J gene end by 2 bases; junction bases not matched to a gene: 1. The CDR3 runs to 14 residues. The CDR3 loop is CASSLLAGTYEQYF. DNA for the CDR3: TGTGCCAGCAGTTTACTAGCGGGAACCTACGAGCAGTACTTC.

In its sample, this clonotype was seen many times. The chain has TRBV11-2 and TRBJ2-3; D is possibly TRBD2 (6 bases). The CDR3 totals 15 residues. Trimming took off 3 bases at V and 2 bases at J, with 12 bases between the two ends. The germline gives CDR1 SGHAT, CDR2 FQNNGV. The CDR3 sequence: CASSFGRDSTDTQYF. The CDR3 nucleotides read TGTGCCAGCAGCTTTGGCAGGGACTCCACAGATACGCAGTATTTT.

This clonotype was counted many times. V and J are TRBV29-1 and TRBJ1-1; D call uncertain. The ends were cut back, 1 base at V and 6 bases at J, with 9 bases in the middle. The CDR3 loop spans 12 amino acids. The germline V gene has CDR1 SQVTM and CDR2 ANQGSEA. This CDR3 is CSVEGDPPEAFF. For the CDR3, the DNA is TGCAGCGTTGAAGGAGACCCTCCTGAAGCTTTCTTT. Filled out from reference TRBV29-1 and TRBJ1-1, the complete variable domain reads SAVISQKPSRDICQRGTSLTIQCQVDSQVTMMFWYRQQPGQSLTLIATANQGSEATYESGFVIDKFPISRPNLTFSTLTVSNMSPEDSSIYLCSVEGDPPEAFFGQGTRLTVV.

This clonotype was observed at least ten times. The chain is built from TRBV27 and TRBJ1-5; 7 bases line up with TRBD1. Germline V CDR1 and CDR2: MNHEY, SMNVEV (reference sequence). This CDR3 has 19 residues. The V gene end was trimmed by 3 bases and the J gene end by 1 base; junction bases not matched to a gene: 15. The CDR3 reads CASSFSEGALYRSNQPQHF. The CDR3 region has the DNA TGTGCCAGCAGTTTTTCGGAGGGGGCCTTATATCGAAGCAATCAGCCCCAGCATTTT.

The table lists this clonotype with many counts. An end of the junction differs from the germline gene, which may be a read error. V gene TRBV12-3 or TRBV12-4 combines with J gene TRBJ2-1; TRBD2 agrees at 9 bases. This CDR3 contains 15 residues. As DNA, the CDR3 is TGTGCCAGCAGTCTAGCGGGGCCCGTCTACAATGAGCAGTTCTTC. Translation: CASSLAGPVYNEQFF.

This clonotype was found many times. J is TRBJ2-3 and V is TRBV10-3; a possible D gene is TRBD2 (5 bases). Germline V gene sequence: CDR1 ENHRY, CDR2 SYGVKD. The CDR3 extends over 16 amino acids. Deletions cut 5 bases from V and 4 bases from J, with 19 bases between. CDR3 amino acids: CAISPQHGEQSDTQYF. The CDR3 DNA follows: TGTGCCATCAGTCCCCAACACGGGGAGCAATCAGATACGCAGTATTTT.

The table lists this clonotype with many counts. This chain uses TRBV3-1 with TRBJ2-7, with no clear D. With 1 base removed from V and 1 base from J, the gap between germline ends came to 5 bases. CDR3 length equals 13 residues. Germline-derived CDR1 and CDR2 are LGHDT and YNNKEL (reference sequence). CDR3 in DNA: TGTGCCAGCAGCCAAGCTTCATCCTACGAGCAGTACTTC. This gives the protein CASSQASSYEQYF.

This clonotype was picked up many times. The chain carries TRBV20-1 and TRBJ2-1; 15 positions match TRBD2. The length of the CDR3 is 17 residues. With 4 bases clipped from V and 6 bases from J, the junction kept 10 bases outside the gene matches. In germline, CDR1 is DFQATT, CDR2 SNEGSKA (reference sequence). CDR3 DNA sequence: TGCAGTGCTACCCCAGGACTAGCGGGAGGGCCAAGCAATGAGCAGTTCTTC. Translating it yields CSATPGLAGGPSNEQFF.

This clonotype was found many times. This sequence joins TRBV7-2 and TRBJ2-1; D tentatively fits TRBD1 or TRBD2 (5 bases each). The CDR3 loop spans 15 amino acids. CDR1 and CDR2 (germline): SGHTA, FQGNSA. Trimming left V 3 bases short and J 4 bases short, with 13 bases between. CDR3 loop: CASSLGPSVYNEQFF. The CDR3 DNA reads as TGTGCCAGCAGCTTGGGACCGAGCGTATACAATGAGCAGTTCTTC.

Many counts were recorded for this clonotype. The V gene is TRBV20-1, the J gene TRBJ2-2; 14 bases fit TRBD2. This CDR3 has 16 amino acids. With 6 bases clipped from V and 8 bases from J, the junction kept 11 bases outside the gene matches. Germline V gives CDR1 DFQATT, CDR2 SNEGSKA (reference sequence). The CDR3 is CSAREGLAGVAGELFF. CDR3 in DNA: TGCAGTGCCCGGGAGGGACTAGCGGGAGTCGCTGGGGAGCTGTTTTTT.

The table lists this clonotype with many counts. The chain has TRBV5-1 and TRBJ1-1; no definite D call. V dropped 7 bases and J dropped 4 bases, with 8 bases sitting between them. Germline values: CDR1 SGHRS, CDR2 YFSETQ. This CDR3 comprises 11 residues. The CDR3 loop is CASLISTEAFF. Here the CDR3 DNA reads TGCGCCAGCTTGATCAGCACTGAAGCTTTCTTT. Full variable domain (missing parts from reference TRBV5-1 and TRBJ1-1): KAGVTQTPRYLIKTRGQQVTLSCSPISGHRSVSWYQQTPGQGLQFLFEYFSETQRNKGNFPGRFSGRQFSNSRSEMNVSTLELGDSALYLCASLISTEAFFGQGTRLTVV.

This clonotype was found many times. The chain uses TRBV6-5 and TRBJ2-7; 7 positions agree with TRBD1. The germline V gene has CDR1 MNHEY and CDR2 SVGAGI. The CDR3 totals 16 residues. V shed 5 bases and J 0 bases; nucleotides not matched to a gene: 10. The CDR3 DNA reads TGTGCCAGCAGTCCAAGTGTACAGGGGAGCTCCTACGAGCAGTACTTC. It codes for CASSPSVQGSSYEQYF.

This clonotype came up many times. The rearrangement links TRBV15 to TRBJ1-1; D is ambiguous. The V gene lost 1 base and the J gene lost 5 bases, with 11 bases spanning the gap. The CDR3 totals 14 residues. The germline V gene has CDR1 LNHNV and CDR2 YYDKDF (reference sequence). In nucleotides, the CDR3 is TGTGCCACCAGCAGAGCTCGGTTTGGGACTGAAGCTTTCTTT. Residues: CATSRARFGTEAFF.

This clonotype was detected ten times or more. The genes are TRBV11-2 and TRBJ2-7, with D possibly matching TRBD2 (6 bases). CDR3 length: 13 residues. In germline, CDR1 is SGHAT, CDR2 FQNNGV. Trimming left V 4 bases short and J 5 bases short, with 12 bases between. DNA for the CDR3: TGTGCCAGCAGCTCGGGACTTCAGAACGAGCAGTACTTC. Translation gives CASSSGLQNEQYF.

This clonotype was recorded many times. V and J are TRBV5-4 and TRBJ2-1, with 8 bases identical to TRBD2. Looked up from germline, CDR1 is SGHNT and CDR2 is YYREEE (reference sequence). The junction had 6 bases not matched to a gene; V was cut back by 2 bases and J by 5 bases. The CDR3 is 15 amino acids. This chain's CDR3 is CASSFIAGSNNEQFF. The CDR3 DNA follows: TGTGCCAGCAGCTTTATAGCGGGAAGTAACAATGAGCAGTTCTTC.

This clonotype occurred many times. The chain carries TRBV7-9 and TRBJ2-7; 10 bases are shared with TRBD1. The CDR3 covers 15 residues. Germline-derived CDR1 and CDR2 are SEHNR and FQNEAQ (reference sequence). V was pared by 7 bases and J by 5 bases, with 11 bases of the junction left unmatched. The CDR3 bases are TGTGCCAGCATCCCCCAGGGGACAGGGGTTCACGAGCAGTACTTC. As protein: CASIPQGTGVHEQYF.

This clonotype occurred many times. The chain links TRBV11-2 to TRBJ2-5; 11 bases align to TRBD2. The CDR3 has 17 amino acids. Germline CDR1 SGHAT, CDR2 FQNNGV. V was clipped by 5 bases and J by 5 bases; unmatched bases: 13. The CDR3 DNA sequence: TGTGCCAGCAGCCGTAGAACTAGCGGGAGATACGGGGAGACCCAGTACTTC. It translates to CASSRRTSGRYGETQYF.